These 28 T cell receptor beta chains originate from one sample sequenced in a study of shared clonotypes between healthy human individuals. Measured with immunoSEQ multiplex PCR; TCRdb has only the in-frame clones, and not every one. Among 530,000 or so clones listed, almost 80% were seen once. The sample comprised PBMCs. The receptors shown here come from a woman aged 40 to 50 in good health. Some clones in this sample may be carry-over from other donors' samples.

The chain couples TRBV4-1 to TRBJ2-2; D not resolved. Germline V CDR1 and CDR2: MGHRA, YSYEKL. The CDR3 consists of 16 residues. Trimming took off 3 bases at V and 1 base at J, with 12 bases between the two ends. For the CDR3, the DNA is TGCGCCAGCAGCCAGCTAGTTTTCCAGAACACCGGGGAGCTGTTTTTT. Its protein product is CASSQLVFQNTGELFF.

The chain carries TRBV5-1 and TRBJ2-5; 7 bases fit TRBD2. V shed 2 bases, J shed 7 bases, and the junction held 8 bases outside the gene matches. The germline V gene encodes CDR1 SGHRS and CDR2 YFSETQ. This CDR3 has 14 residues. DNA for the CDR3: TGCGCCAGCAGCTTAGGGCTAGCGGTTTTGACCCAGTACTTC. This sequence encodes CASSLGLAVLTQYF.

The chain uses TRBV9 and TRBJ2-5; TRBD2 might be the D (5 bases). V was shortened by 4 bases and J by 5 bases, with 12 bases between the two germline ends. CDR3 size: 13 residues. Germline V gene lookup returns CDR1 SGDLS and CDR2 YYNGEE. CDR3 in amino acids: CASSPGSYETQYF. The CDR3 DNA reads TGTGCCAGCAGCCCGGGGTCTTATGAGACCCAGTACTTC.

V gene TRBV28 combines with J gene TRBJ2-4; a possible D gene is TRBD1 (6 bases). The CDR3 loop spans 15 amino acids. Trimming shortened V by 5 bases and J by 1 base, and 12 bases separated the two germline ends. CDR1 is MDHEN, CDR2 SYDVKM, per germline. The CDR3 is CASSTTGSAKNIQYF. The CDR3 DNA sequence: TGTGCCAGCAGTACCACAGGGTCGGCCAAAAACATTCAGTACTTC. Supplemented by reference TRBV28 and TRBJ2-4, the full variable domain reads DVKVTQSSRYLVKRTGEKVFLECVQDMDHENMFWYRQDPGLGLRLIYFSYDVKMKEKGDIPEGYSVSREKKERFSLILESASTNQTSMYLCASSTTGSAKNIQYFGAGTRLSVL.

The chain has TRBV7-2 and TRBJ1-1; D gene unclear. V dropped 5 bases and J dropped 7 bases, with 17 bases sitting between them. Germline assignment: CDR1 SGHTA and CDR2 FQGNSA. The CDR3 length is 14 residues. The CDR3 sequence: CASSPDGEHVEAFF. CDR3 in DNA: TGTGCCAGCAGCCCCGACGGTGAACACGTTGAAGCTTTCTTT.

CDR3 bases: TGTGCCAGTAGTATAGACCGGGACAGGGGAACGGCGCTGTTTTTT. This sequence encodes CASSIDRDRGTALFF. This sequence joins TRBV19 and TRBJ2-2; 10 nucleotides align to TRBD1. Germline values: CDR1 LNHDA, CDR2 SQIVND (reference sequence). The CDR3 consists of 15 residues. The junction had 8 bases not matched to a gene; V was cut back by 0 bases and J by 13 bases.

The chain has TRBV7-3 and TRBJ2-2, with TRBD2 matching 7 bases. V shed 4 bases and J 7 bases; nucleotides not matched to a gene: 6. Germline lookup yields CDR1 SGHTA and CDR2 FQGTGA. The CDR3 covers 14 residues. This CDR3 is CASSSPPSGGELFF. The CDR3 DNA follows: TGTGCCAGCAGCTCCCCCCCTAGCGGCGGGGAGCTGTTTTTT.

The rearrangement links TRBV5-1 to TRBJ2-7, with 7 bases that match TRBD1. The germline V gene encodes CDR1 SGHRS and CDR2 YFSETQ. The ends lost 4 bases at V and 1 base at J; junction bases unmatched: 8. This CDR3 has 15 amino acids. CDR3 protein: CASSPRQGHSYEQYF. The CDR3 bases are TGCGCCAGCAGCCCCCGACAGGGCCATTCCTACGAGCAGTACTTC.

J is TRBJ1-2 and V is TRBV28; TRBD1 agrees at 7 bases. This CDR3 spans 15 amino acids. V dropped 5 bases and J dropped 8; count of bases not matched to a gene: 14. Germline CDR1 is MDHEN and CDR2 is SYDVKM. This CDR3 reads CASSPNRGFPRGYTF. CDR3 nucleotide sequence: TGTGCCAGCAGTCCGAACAGGGGATTCCCCCGGGGCTACACCTTC.

The rearrangement joins TRBV5-4 to TRBJ2-7; a weak D match, TRBD2 (6 bases). Germline V gene data show CDR1 as SGHNT and CDR2 as YYREEE (reference sequence). The CDR3 is 13 residues long. V gave up 4 bases and J gave up 5 bases, with 13 bases separating them. The CDR3 sequence is CASSAAIADEQYF. The CDR3 DNA follows: TGTGCCAGCAGCGCAGCAATAGCGGACGAGCAGTACTTC.

V is TRBV30 and J is TRBJ1-6; D perhaps matches TRBD1 (5 bases). Germline CDR1 GTSNPN, CDR2 SVGIG (reference sequence). Between the trimmed V and J ends, which lost 5 bases and 7 bases, there was a span of 9 bases. The CDR3 covers 12 residues. In DNA form, the CDR3 reads TGTGCCTGGGACAGAACCAATTCACCCCTCCACTTT. Translating it yields CAWDRTNSPLHF.

V and J are TRBV7-9 and TRBJ2-1, with a weak D call TRBD2 (6 bases). Germline V lookup: CDR1 SEHNR, CDR2 FQNEAQ (reference sequence). The germline V and J ends were trimmed by 11 bases and 6 bases, with 11 bases remaining between them. This CDR3 is 11 amino acids long. CDR3 sequence: CARELGNEQFF. The CDR3 coding sequence is TGTGCCCGGGAGCTTGGCAATGAGCAGTTCTTC. The variable domain in full, completed from reference TRBV7-9 and TRBJ2-1, reads DTGVSQNPRHKITKRGQNVTFRCDPISEHNRLYWYRQTLGQGPEFLTYFQNEAQLEKSRLLSDRFSAERPKGSFSTLEIQRTEQGDSAMYLCARELGNEQFFGPGTRLTVL.

This CDR3 reads CASSQVTGESPYEQYF. CDR3 coding DNA: TGCGCCAGCAGCCAAGTTACGGGGGAGTCGCCCTACGAGCAGTACTTC. The V and J genes are TRBV4-1 and TRBJ2-5; a possible D gene is TRBD2 (6 bases). The closer fit of TRBJ2-7 to the DNA end suggests the J call may be wrong. Germline lookup yields CDR1 MGHRA and CDR2 YSYEKL. The CDR3 consists of 16 residues.

For this clone: Other nucleotide sequences from this sample produce the same CDR3. The CDR3 reads CASSSRDSQETQYF. CDR3 sequence (DNA): TGTGCCAGCAGCTCCCGGGACAGTCAAGAGACCCAGTACTTC. The gene calls are TRBV5-4 and TRBJ2-5, with 7 bases lining up with TRBD1. In germline, CDR1 is SGHNT, CDR2 YYREEE (reference sequence). Unmatched junction bases numbered 4, after V lost 3 bases and J lost 2 bases. CDR3 length: 14 amino acids.

This clone was picked up one time. The chain joins TRBV2 to TRBJ2-1, with TRBD2 matching 14 bases. Germline V gene data show CDR1 as SNHLY and CDR2 as FYNNEI. V shed 7 bases, J shed 11 bases, and the junction held 7 bases outside the gene matches. CDR3 length: 14 residues. The CDR3 DNA sequence: TGTGCCAGCAACCTGGGACTAGCGGGAGTGCAGCAGTTCTTC. It yields the protein CASNLGLAGVQQFF.

The gene calls are TRBV5-4 and TRBJ1-3; a possible D gene is TRBD1 (6 bases). The CDR3 runs to 17 residues. In germline, CDR1 is SGHNT, CDR2 YYREEE (reference sequence). V dropped 0 bases and J dropped 0 bases, with 13 bases sitting between them. CDR3 DNA sequence: TGTGCCAGCAGCTTGGCGGGGCAGGGGTCCTCTGGAAACACCATATATTTT. This sequence encodes CASSLAGQGSSGNTIYF.

Points on this clone: Other DNA sequences in the sample encode the same CDR3. The V and J genes are TRBV18 and TRBJ2-5; no reliable D call. V lost 3 bases and J 5 bases, leaving 10 bases between the germline ends. The germline V gene encodes CDR1 KGHSH and CDR2 LQKENI. The CDR3 runs 13 residues. The CDR3 is CASSPVGLETQYF. Here the CDR3 DNA reads TGTGCCAGCTCACCCGTGGGATTGGAGACCCAGTACTTC. Variable domain in full (rest from reference TRBV18 and TRBJ2-5): NAGVMQNPRHLVRRRGQEARLRCSPMKGHSHVYWYRQLPEEGLKFMVYLQKENIIDESGMPKERFSAEFPKEGPSILRIQQVVRGDSAAYFCASSPVGLETQYFGPGTRLLVL.

The V and J genes are TRBV29-1 and TRBJ2-7; no definite D call. Germline CDR1 and CDR2: SQVTM and ANQGSEA. Deletions cut 7 bases from V and 3 bases from J, with 16 bases between. The CDR3 totals 13 residues. CDR3 protein: CSGVRADGYEQYF. The CDR3 nucleotides read TGCAGCGGGGTCCGGGCCGACGGCTACGAGCAGTACTTC.

This chain links TRBV29-1 with TRBJ1-3; D perhaps matches TRBD1 (5 bases). The CDR3 spans 14 residues. CDR1 SQVTM and CDR2 ANQGSEA come from the germline V gene. Deletions cut 7 bases from V and 3 bases from J, with 16 bases between. The CDR3 DNA is TGCAGCGCCGACCCGGGGGGGTTTGGAAACACCATATATTTT. Protein product: CSADPGGFGNTIYF.

The gene calls are TRBV5-1 and TRBJ2-5; TRBD1 matches 8 bases. The CDR3 runs to 16 residues. CDR1 and CDR2 (germline): SGHRS, YFSETQ. V shed 0 bases, J shed 4 bases, and the junction held 8 bases outside the gene matches. CDR3 DNA sequence: TGCGCCAGCAGCTTGGAGGGCAGGGGGCGCGTAGAGACCCAGTACTTC. Translating gives CASSLEGRGRVETQYF.

CDR3 sequence reads: CATAPRTMGTGTSGSGYEQYF. The DNA for the CDR3 is TGTGCCACCGCTCCCCGCACCATGGGAACCGGGACTAGCGGGAGTGGGTACGAGCAGTACTTC. The rearrangement links TRBV19 to TRBJ2-7; 14 bases are a match to TRBD2. V shed 10 bases, J shed 4 bases, and the junction held 27 bases outside the gene matches. This CDR3 contains 21 residues. CDR1 is LNHDA, CDR2 SQIVND, per germline (reference sequence). The full variable domain, rest sourced from reference TRBV19 and TRBJ2-7, is DGGITQSPKYLFRKEGQNVTLSCEQNLNHDAMYWYRQDPGQGLRLIYYSQIVNDFQKGDIAEGYSVSREKKESFPLTVTSAQKNPTAFYLCATAPRTMGTGTSGSGYEQYFGPGTRLTVT.

The V call is TRBV7-3, the J call TRBJ2-1; D uncertain. This CDR3 spans 15 amino acids. V lost 5 bases, J lost 10 bases, and 21 bases lay in between. CDR1 SGHTA and CDR2 FQGTGA come from the germline V gene. The CDR3 coding sequence is TGTGCCAGCAGCCTGCTACCAATACCAAATATCGAGCAGTTCTTC. Translation gives CASSLLPIPNIEQFF.

The chain uses TRBV11-2 and TRBJ1-1, with D unclear. This CDR3 has 15 residues. Between the trimmed V and J ends, which lost 1 base and 0 bases, there was a span of 9 bases. Germline CDR1 and CDR2: SGHAT and FQNNGV. The CDR3 region has the DNA TGTGCCAGCAGCTTAGGAAGGATTATGAACACTGAAGCTTTCTTT. It encodes CASSLGRIMNTEAFF.

The chain is built from TRBV18 and TRBJ2-1, with D perhaps TRBD1 or TRBD2 (6 bases each). The CDR3 totals 16 residues. Trimming took off 3 bases at V and 2 bases at J, with 14 bases between the two ends. The germline CDR1 and CDR2 sequences are KGHSH and LQKENI. The CDR3, as DNA: TGTGCCAGCTCACCCCCCGGGGGCCGGCCCTACAATGAGCAGTTCTTC. This sequence encodes CASSPPGGRPYNEQFF.

V and J are TRBV7-7 and TRBJ2-3, with 13 positions matching TRBD2. Germline values: CDR1 SSHAT, CDR2 FNYEAQ (reference sequence). The junction had 11 bases not matched to a gene; V was cut back by 6 bases and J by 5 bases. The CDR3 is 17 residues long. The CDR3 here is CASSQTSGRAFGDTQYF. Here the CDR3 DNA reads TGTGCCAGCAGTCAAACTAGCGGGAGGGCCTTTGGAGATACGCAGTATTTT.

The chain combines TRBV4-3 with TRBJ1-3; D call uncertain. V lost 3 bases, J lost 4 bases, and 22 bases lay in between. The CDR3 has 18 residues. From germline, CDR1 is LGHNA and CDR2 YSLEER. In DNA, the CDR3 is TGCGCCAGCAGCCACCCCGGAGCTGGGCCGTCCTACGGAAACACCATATATTTT. Its translation: CASSHPGAGPSYGNTIYF.

Details on this clone: It may be a read error: a sequence one base away is much more abundant. The chain carries TRBV18 and TRBJ1-1, with 9 bases lining up with TRBD1. CDR1 is KGHSH and CDR2 is LQKENI in the germline V gene. The CDR3 covers 14 residues. This chain's CDR3 is CASSLGQGHTEALF. In nucleotides, the CDR3 is TGTGCCAGCTCACTGGGACAGGGACACACTGAAGCTTTATTT.

This clone was recorded at least ten times. The chain uses TRBV6-4 and TRBJ2-1; D may be TRBD2 (6 bases). This CDR3 is 15 amino acids long. Germline CDR1 and CDR2: MRHNA and SNTAGT. Trimming shortened V by 3 bases and J by 8 bases, and 17 bases separated the two germline ends. The chain's CDR3 is CASSEWVGGRYEQFF. The CDR3 nucleotides are TGTGCCAGCAGTGAATGGGTCGGGGGTCGCTATGAGCAGTTCTTC.